This T cell receptor beta chain originates from a study of beta chain features in type 1 diabetes. The isolated RNA, all of it, was reverse transcribed, so expressed TCRB transcripts were what got sequenced. Clones were read by immunoSEQ multiplex PCR, and TCRdb kept only the in-frame ones, dropping some. The data hold about 250,000 clones, with less than 15% observed a single time. The table lists this clone with a few counts. The V gene lost 5 bases and the J gene lost 2 bases, with 12 bases spanning the gap. CDR3 size: 14 residues. The germline V gene encodes CDR1 SNHLY and CDR2 FYNNEI. The chain is built from TRBV2 and TRBJ1-1, with a weak D call TRBD1 (6 bases). The sequence was collected from a middle-aged woman in good health. The sequenced sample was naive CD4+ T cells from blood. DNA for the CDR3: TGTGCCAGCAGTCCGGACAGAGTTAACACTGAAGCTTTCTTT. This translates into CASSPDRVNTEAFF. Full variable domain (rest looked up from reference TRBV2 and TRBJ1-1): EPEVTQTPSHQVTQMGQEVILRCVPISNHLYFYWYRQILGQKVEFLVSFYNNEISEKSEIFDDQFSVERPDGSNFTLKIRSTKLEDSAMYFCASSPDRVNTEAFFGQGTRLTVV.